This TCR beta chain came from a study of Ad26.COV2.S vaccination and SARS-CoV-2 variants. Study-wide background: Intramuscular Ad26.COV2.S doses were given once or twice, 56 days apart.

Study conclusions and caveats: CD8+ and CD4+ T cells specific for spike reportedly responded with substantial breadth after vaccination. Recipients of either vaccine or placebo displayed similar breadth of non-spike TCRs.

V was cut by 2 bases and J by 7 bases, with 27 bases left in between. Germline lookup yields CDR1 SGDLS and CDR2 YYNGEE. The CDR3 extends over 18 amino acids. The assay was immunoSEQ multiplex PCR, and TCRdb's table has in-frame clones only and misses some. The data contain about 320,000 clones, about 86% of them singletons. Described treatment: roughly 19 received Ad26.COV2.S at low or high dose, single or two shots; 5 received placebo; per-sample allocation not given. The samples date from day 63 after the first vaccine or placebo injection. This Boston cohort included adults aged 18-55 years. With respect to this clone: The antigen is undetermined.

The chain is built from TRBV9 and TRBJ1-2, with D possibly matching TRBD1 (6 bases). Material: peripheral blood, obtained in a trial of Ad26.COV2.S vaccine versus placebo. This TCR came from a person aged 18 to 59 who received the Ad26.COV2.S COVID-19 vaccine or a placebo. CDR3 nucleotides: TGTGCCAGCAGCGTCTCATTTTACCGGGACACCGGGGGTAGTGGCTACACCTTC. Translating it yields CASSVSFYRDTGGSGYTF.